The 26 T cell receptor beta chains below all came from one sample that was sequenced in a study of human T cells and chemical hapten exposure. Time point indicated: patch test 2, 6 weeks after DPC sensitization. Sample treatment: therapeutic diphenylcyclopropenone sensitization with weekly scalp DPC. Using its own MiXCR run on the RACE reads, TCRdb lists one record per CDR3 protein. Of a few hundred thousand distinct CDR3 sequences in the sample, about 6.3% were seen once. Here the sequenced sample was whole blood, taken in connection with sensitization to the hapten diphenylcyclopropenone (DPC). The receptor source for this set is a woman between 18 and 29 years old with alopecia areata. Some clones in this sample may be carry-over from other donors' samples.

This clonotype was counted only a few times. The CDR3 region has the DNA TGTGCCAGCAGCTTAGGTCCAGAGAACACCGGGGAGCTGTTTTTT. It codes for CASSLGPENTGELFF. This rearrangement joins TRBV7-9 to TRBJ2-2; D is undetermined. The CDR3 runs 15 residues. The germline gives CDR1 SEHNR, CDR2 FQNEAQ (reference sequence). V lost 1 base, J lost 1 base, and 7 bases lay in between.

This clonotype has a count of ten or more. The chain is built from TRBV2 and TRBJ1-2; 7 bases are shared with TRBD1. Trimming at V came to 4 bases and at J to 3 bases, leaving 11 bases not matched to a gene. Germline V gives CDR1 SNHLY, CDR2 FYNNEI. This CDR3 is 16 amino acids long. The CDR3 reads CASSAGTEETHYGYTF. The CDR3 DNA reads TGTGCCAGCAGTGCCGGGACAGAGGAAACCCACTATGGCTACACCTTC.

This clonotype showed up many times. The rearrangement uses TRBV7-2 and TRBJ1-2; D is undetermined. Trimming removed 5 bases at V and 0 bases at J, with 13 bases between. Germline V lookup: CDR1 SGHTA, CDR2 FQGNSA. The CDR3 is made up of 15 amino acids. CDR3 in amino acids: CASSPARASNYGYTF. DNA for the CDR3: TGTGCCAGCAGCCCGGCCCGGGCCTCTAACTATGGCTACACCTTC.

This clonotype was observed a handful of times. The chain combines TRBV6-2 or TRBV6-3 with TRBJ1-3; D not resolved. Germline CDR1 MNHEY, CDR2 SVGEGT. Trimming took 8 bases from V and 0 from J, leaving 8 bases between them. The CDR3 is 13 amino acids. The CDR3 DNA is TGTGCCAGCTATGAGAGCTCTGGAAACACCATATATTTT. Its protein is CASYESSGNTIYF.

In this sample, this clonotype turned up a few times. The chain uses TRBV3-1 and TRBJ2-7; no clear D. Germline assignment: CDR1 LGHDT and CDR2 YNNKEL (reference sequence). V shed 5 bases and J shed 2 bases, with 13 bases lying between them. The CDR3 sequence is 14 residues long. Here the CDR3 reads CASSAPGFTYEQYF. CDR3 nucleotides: TGTGCCAGCAGCGCGCCCGGGTTCACCTACGAGCAGTACTTC.

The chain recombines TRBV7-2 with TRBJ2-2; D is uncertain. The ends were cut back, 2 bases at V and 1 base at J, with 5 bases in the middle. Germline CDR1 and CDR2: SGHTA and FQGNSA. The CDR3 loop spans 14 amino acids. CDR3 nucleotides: TGTGCCAGCAGCTTATGGAGGAACACCGGGGAGCTGTTTTTT. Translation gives CASSLWRNTGELFF.

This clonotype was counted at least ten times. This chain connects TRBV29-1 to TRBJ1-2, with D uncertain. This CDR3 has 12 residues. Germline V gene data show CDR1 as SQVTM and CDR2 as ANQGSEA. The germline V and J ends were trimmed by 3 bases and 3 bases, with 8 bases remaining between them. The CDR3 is CSVEAVHYGYTF. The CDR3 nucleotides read TGCAGCGTTGAGGCGGTTCACTATGGCTACACCTTC. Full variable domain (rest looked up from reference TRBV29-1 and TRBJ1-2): SAVISQKPSRDICQRGTSLTIQCQVDSQVTMMFWYRQQPGQSLTLIATANQGSEATYESGFVIDKFPISRPNLTFSTLTVSNMSPEDSSIYLCSVEAVHYGYTFGSGTRLTVV.

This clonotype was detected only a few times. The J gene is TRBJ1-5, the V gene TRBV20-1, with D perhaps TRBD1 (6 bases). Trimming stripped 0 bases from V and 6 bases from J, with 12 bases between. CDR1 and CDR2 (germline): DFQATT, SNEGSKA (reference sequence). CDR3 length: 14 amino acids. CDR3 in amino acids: CSAREGQGFQPQHF. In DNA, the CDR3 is TGCAGTGCTAGAGAGGGGCAGGGGTTTCAGCCCCAGCATTTT.

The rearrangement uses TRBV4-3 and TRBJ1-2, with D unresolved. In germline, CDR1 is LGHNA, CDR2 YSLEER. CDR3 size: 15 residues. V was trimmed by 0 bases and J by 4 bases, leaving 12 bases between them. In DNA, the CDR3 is TGCGCCAGCAGCCAAGATCACTCAGCAGCCTATGGCTACACCTTC. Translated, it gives CASSQDHSAAYGYTF.

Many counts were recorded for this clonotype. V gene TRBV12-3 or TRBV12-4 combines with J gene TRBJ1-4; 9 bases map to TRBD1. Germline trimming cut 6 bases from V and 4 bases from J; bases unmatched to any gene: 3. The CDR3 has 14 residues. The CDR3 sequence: CASRQGALNEKLFF. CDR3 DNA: TGTGCCAGCAGACAGGGGGCCCTTAATGAAAAACTGTTTTTT.

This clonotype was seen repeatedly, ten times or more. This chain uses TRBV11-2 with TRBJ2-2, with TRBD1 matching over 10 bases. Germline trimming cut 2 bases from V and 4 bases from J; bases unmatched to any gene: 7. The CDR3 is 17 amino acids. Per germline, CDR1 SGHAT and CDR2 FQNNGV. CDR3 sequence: CASSLNGGQGVTGELFF. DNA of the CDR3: TGTGCCAGCAGCTTAAATGGCGGACAGGGGGTCACCGGGGAGCTGTTTTTT.

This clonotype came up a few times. The CDR3 region has the DNA TGTGCCAGCAGTTACAGGGACAGGGTCTCACCCCTCCACTTT. It translates to CASSYRDRVSPLHF. The chain combines TRBV6-5 with TRBJ1-6; 9 bases align to TRBD1. The CDR3 runs to 14 residues. V gave up 2 bases and J gave up 10 bases; unmatched junction bases: 3. The germline V gene encodes CDR1 MNHEY and CDR2 SVGAGI.

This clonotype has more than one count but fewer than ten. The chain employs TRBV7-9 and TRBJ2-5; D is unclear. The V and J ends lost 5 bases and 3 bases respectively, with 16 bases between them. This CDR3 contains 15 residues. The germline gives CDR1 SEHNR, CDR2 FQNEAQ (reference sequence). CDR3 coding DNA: TGTGCCAGCAGCCGAGCCGGACGACCCGAAGAGACCCAGTACTTC. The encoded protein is CASSRAGRPEETQYF.

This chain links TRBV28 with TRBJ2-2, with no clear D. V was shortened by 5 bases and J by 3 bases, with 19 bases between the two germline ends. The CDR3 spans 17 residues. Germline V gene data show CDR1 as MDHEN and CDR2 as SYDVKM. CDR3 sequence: CASSITAGSWYTGELFF. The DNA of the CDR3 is TGTGCCAGCAGTATCACAGCAGGATCCTGGTACACCGGGGAGCTGTTTTTT.

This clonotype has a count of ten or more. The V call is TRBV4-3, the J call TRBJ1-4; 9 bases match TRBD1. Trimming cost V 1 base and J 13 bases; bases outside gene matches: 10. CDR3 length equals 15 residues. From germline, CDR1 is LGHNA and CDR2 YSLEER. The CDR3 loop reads CASSQGPGTGTRLFF. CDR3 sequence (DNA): TGCGCCAGCAGCCAAGGACCAGGGACAGGGACTCGACTGTTTTTT.

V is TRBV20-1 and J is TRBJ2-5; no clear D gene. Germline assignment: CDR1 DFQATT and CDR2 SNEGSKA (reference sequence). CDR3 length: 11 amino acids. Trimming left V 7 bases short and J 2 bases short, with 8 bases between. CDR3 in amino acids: CSGKKQETQYF. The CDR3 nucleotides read TGCAGTGGTAAAAAACAAGAGACCCAGTACTTC.

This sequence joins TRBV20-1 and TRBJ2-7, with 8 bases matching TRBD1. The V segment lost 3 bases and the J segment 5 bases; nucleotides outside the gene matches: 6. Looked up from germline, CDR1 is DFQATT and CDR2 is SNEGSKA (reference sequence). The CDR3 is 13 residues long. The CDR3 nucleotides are TGCAGTGCTAGGTACCAGGGGGCGCACGAGCAGTACTTC. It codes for CSARYQGAHEQYF.

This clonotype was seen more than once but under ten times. The DNA for the CDR3 is TGTGCCAGCACTGAGGCCGGGGCCGGGGCCAACGTCCTGACTTTC. Protein: CASTEAGAGANVLTF. The chain has TRBV28 and TRBJ2-6; possibly TRBD1 or TRBD2 for D (5 bases each). The V gene's germline CDR1 is MDHEN and CDR2 SYDVKM. The V end lost 7 bases, the J end lost 4 bases, and 14 bases lay between the germline ends. This CDR3 has 15 residues. Based on the CDR3 plus reference TRBV28 and TRBJ2-6, the full variable domain is DVKVTQSSRYLVKRTGEKVFLECVQDMDHENMFWYRQDPGLGLRLIYFSYDVKMKEKGDIPEGYSVSREKKERFSLILESASTNQTSMYLCASTEAGAGANVLTFGAGSRLTVL.

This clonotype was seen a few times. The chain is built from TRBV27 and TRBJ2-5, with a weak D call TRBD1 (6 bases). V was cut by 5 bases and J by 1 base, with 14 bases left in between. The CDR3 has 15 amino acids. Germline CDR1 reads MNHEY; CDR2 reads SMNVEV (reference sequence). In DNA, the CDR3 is TGTGCCAGCAGTCCCCTTCGGACAGTCCAAGAGACCCAGTACTTC. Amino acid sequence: CASSPLRTVQETQYF.

CDR3 sequence (DNA): TGTGCCAGCAGCTTAGTTCCTAGCGGGGGCTCTCGAGATGAGCAGTTCTTC. It yields the protein CASSLVPSGGSRDEQFF. This chain connects TRBV7-2 to TRBJ2-1; 10 positions agree with TRBD2. The CDR3 totals 17 residues. V lost 1 base to trimming and J lost 8 bases; unmatched junction nucleotides: 11. In germline, CDR1 is SGHTA, CDR2 FQGNSA.

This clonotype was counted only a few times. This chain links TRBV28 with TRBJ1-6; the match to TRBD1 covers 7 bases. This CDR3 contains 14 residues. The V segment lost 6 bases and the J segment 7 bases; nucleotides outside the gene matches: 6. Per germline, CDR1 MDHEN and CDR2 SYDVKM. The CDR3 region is CASRTNRGNSPLHF. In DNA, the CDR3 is TGTGCCAGCAGGACGAACAGGGGAAATTCACCCCTCCACTTT.

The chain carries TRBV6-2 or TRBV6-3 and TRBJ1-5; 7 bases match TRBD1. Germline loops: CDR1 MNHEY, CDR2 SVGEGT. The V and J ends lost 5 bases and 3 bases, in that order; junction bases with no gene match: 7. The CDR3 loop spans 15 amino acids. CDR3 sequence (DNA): TGTGCCAGCAGTCCAGGGACAGTCGACAATCAGCCCCAGCATTTT. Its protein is CASSPGTVDNQPQHF.

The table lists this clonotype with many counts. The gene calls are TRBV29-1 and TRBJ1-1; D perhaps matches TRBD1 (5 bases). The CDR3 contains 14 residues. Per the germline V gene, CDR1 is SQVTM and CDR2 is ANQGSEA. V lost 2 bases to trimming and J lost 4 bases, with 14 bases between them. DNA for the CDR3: TGCAGCGTTGAATCCCGCCTTGGGGGCACTGAAGCTTTCTTT. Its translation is CSVESRLGGTEAFF.

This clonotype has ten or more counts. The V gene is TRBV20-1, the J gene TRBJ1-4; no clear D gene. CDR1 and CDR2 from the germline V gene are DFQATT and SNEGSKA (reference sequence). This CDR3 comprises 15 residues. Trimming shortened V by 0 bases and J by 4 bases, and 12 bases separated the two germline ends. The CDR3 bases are TGCAGTGCTAGAGATCCACGGGCGTTTAATGAAAAACTGTTTTTT. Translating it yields CSARDPRAFNEKLFF.

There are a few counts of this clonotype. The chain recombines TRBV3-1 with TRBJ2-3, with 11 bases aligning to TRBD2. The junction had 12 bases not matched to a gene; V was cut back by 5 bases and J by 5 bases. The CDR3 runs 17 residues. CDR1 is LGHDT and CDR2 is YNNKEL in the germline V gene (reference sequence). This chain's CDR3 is CASSSTTSGVAGDTQYF. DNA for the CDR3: TGTGCCAGCAGCTCCACGACTAGCGGGGTTGCTGGAGATACGCAGTATTTT.

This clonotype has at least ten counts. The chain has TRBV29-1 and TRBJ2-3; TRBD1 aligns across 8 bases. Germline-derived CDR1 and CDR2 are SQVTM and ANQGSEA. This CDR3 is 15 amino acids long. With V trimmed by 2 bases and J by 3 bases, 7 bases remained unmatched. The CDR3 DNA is TGCAGCGTTGAATCGGATACAGGGGGGACAGATACGCAGTATTTT. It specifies CSVESDTGGTDTQYF.